These T cell receptor beta chains were read from a single sample in a study of T cell repertoires in cytomegalovirus infection. TCRdb independently ran MiXCR on the reads; one entry per CDR3 protein. The sample comprises 200,000 to 250,000 distinct CDR3 sequences, about 40% of which are singletons, and over 45% rests with the top ten. These receptors have no identified antigens. Material: CD8+ T cells from cultured PBMCs, obtained from culture after CMV antigen stimulation. The receptors stem from a human donor in good health (CMV status not recorded). Some clones in this sample may be carry-over from other donors' samples. Both conserved end residues are part of each CDR3. A D gene is named only where the DNA matches it firmly. Not every row has a clone size; where given, it reads once, few, many or a size class.

TRBJ2-6 | . | TRBV27 | many | TGTGCCAGCAGTATGACCCGAGGGGCTGGGGCCAACGTCCTGACTTTC | CASSMTRGAGANVLTF
TRBJ2-7 | . | TRBV11-3 | . | TGTGCCAGCAGCTTGACAGGAACCCCAACCTACGAGCAGTACTTC | CASSLTGTPTYEQYF
TRBJ2-2 | . | TRBV7-9 | few | TGTGCCAGCAGCCCAGAACTAGATGTCACCGGGGAGCTGTTTTTT | CASSPELDVTGELFF
TRBJ2-7 | TRBD2 | TRBV28 | . | TGTGCCAGCAGTTTAGGGTGGCGGGAGGCCTACGAGCAGTACTTC | CASSLGWREAYEQYF
TRBJ2-3 | TRBD1 | TRBV7-3 | few | TGTGCCAGCAGCTTAACCCTGACAGGGGGATCCACAGATACGCAGTATTTT | CASSLTLTGGSTDTQYF
TRBJ1-2 | TRBD1 | TRBV27 | . | TGTGCCAGCAGTTTAATGCCGGGACAGGGCCCCTATGGCTACACCTTC | CASSLMPGQGPYGYTF
TRBJ1-2 | . | TRBV11-2 | few | TGTGCCAGCAGCCCTCAACCAAAGCGGGGCTATGGCTACACCTTC | CASSPQPKRGYGYTF
TRBJ1-4 | . | TRBV7-4 | . | TGTGCCAGCAGCTTAGAAAACCCTTCTAATGAAAAACTGTTTTTT | CASSLENPSNEKLFF
TRBJ2-7 | . | TRBV5-5 | few | TGTGCCAGCAGCTTGACAGGGATCTACGAGCAGTACTTC | CASSLTGIYEQYF
TRBJ2-1 | TRBD2 | TRBV20-1 | . | TGCAGTGGTATGGGCGGGGGGGTGTACAATGAGCAGTTCTTC | CSGMGGGVYNEQFF
TRBJ1-6 | . | TRBV7-8 | many | TGTGCCAGCAGTCTAACCTCTTCGGGGATTAATTCACCCCTCCACTTT | CASSLTSSGINSPLHF
TRBJ2-6 | TRBD1 | TRBV19 | . | TGTGCCAGTACCCCGGACAGGGGGGACTTCTCTGGGGCCAACGTCCTGACTTTC | CASTPDRGDFSGANVLTF
TRBJ2-3 | TRBD2 | TRBV4-1 | . | TGCGCCAGCAGCCAAGACGCTAGCGGGGGGTGCACAGATACGCAGTATTTT | CASSQDASGGCTDTQYF
TRBJ2-5 | . | TRBV11-2 | few | TGTGCCAGCAGCCCAGGCCAGGGTGGGGTTGGCGGGGAGACCCAGTACTTC | CASSPGQGGVGGETQYF
TRBJ2-7 | . | TRBV11-2 | . | TGTGCCAGCAGCTCTCCCCTCTACTACGAGCAGTACTTC | CASSSPLYYEQYF
TRBJ2-7 | . | TRBV2 | . | TGTGCCAGCAGTGGAAACTACGAGCAGTACTTC | CASSGNYEQYF
TRBJ1-5 | . | TRBV6-5 | . | TGTGCCAGCAGCTGGGGACGGGACTCCAATCAGCCCCAGCATTTT | CASSWGRDSNQPQHF
TRBJ1-6 | TRBD1 | TRBV27 | . | TGTGCCAGCAGATCCGGGACAGGGGTGATTTCACCCCTCCACTTT | CASRSGTGVISPLHF
TRBJ1-1 | TRBD1 | TRBV7-3 | few | TGTGCCAGCAGCTTCCCAGGGGGCCTTAACACTGAAGCTTTCTTT | CASSFPGGLNTEAFF
TRBJ2-3 | TRBD2 | TRBV2 | few | TGTGCCAGCAGTGAACTCCTAGCGGGGAGCTTGACAGATACGCAGTATTTT | CASSELLAGSLTDTQYF
TRBJ1-5 | . | TRBV7-8 | many | TGTGCCAGCAGCCCCGTCGGGCGGAGCAATCAGCCCCAGCATTTT | CASSPVGRSNQPQHF
TRBJ2-7 | TRBD1 | TRBV7-9 | . | TGTGCCAGCAGCCCACCCTCCGGGACAGGGTCCTACGAGCAGTACTTC | CASSPPSGTGSYEQYF
TRBJ1-2 | . | TRBV9 | . | TGTGCCAGCAGCGCCGGTGATAAGGGCTATGGCTACACCTTC | CASSAGDKGYGYTF
TRBJ2-5 | . | TRBV12-3/TRBV12-4 | few | TGTGCCAGCAGTTGGCGTAACCAAGAGACCCAGTACTTC | CASSWRNQETQYF
TRBJ2-7 | . | TRBV7-6 | . | TGTGCCAGCACCCCCCCGGGGGCAGGGAGGTACGAGCAGTACTTC | CASTPPGAGRYEQYF
TRBJ1-3 | TRBD1 | TRBV4-1 | few | TGCGCCAGCAGCCGTACCGACAGGGGCTCTGGAAACACCATATATTTT | CASSRTDRGSGNTIYF
TRBJ2-5 | TRBD1 | TRBV12-5 | . | TGTGCTAGTGCTCCTTGGGGACAGCAAGAGACCCAGTACTTC | CASAPWGQQETQYF